This TCR beta chain was captured in a study of T cell clusters in autoimmune cytopenias (dated by TCRdb to about 2019). As for the study more broadly: Of the 43 healthy donor controls, 22 were female, and the group had a mean age of approximately 55 years and a median age of around 61 years. TRB sequencing reached a median depth of roughly 52,000 reads per sample and yielded a median of 2,350 distinct TRB clonotypes per sample. Peripheral blood TRB and IGH repertoires were sequenced in autoimmune cytopenia patients at active disease and during treatment follow-up, alongside healthy, CLL and autoimmune hepatitis controls. The study was designed to test whether a disease-specific immune repertoire signature usable as a blood-based biomarker is carried by autoimmune cytopenia patients. For primary cytopenia the controls were about two dozen age-matched healthy donors, whereas for secondary cytopenia the controls were over eleven age-matched CLL patients. Autoimmune hepatitis repertoires were compared against under 25 age- and sex-matched healthy donors. The paper's findings and limits, for the study overall: In the comparison of secondary cytopenia with CLL, the cluster-lack signature was not observed, apparently because the dominant lymphoma-associated repertoire masked the signature. GLIPH suggested that primary autoimmune cytopenia patients lacked physiological T cell clusters: 51 clusters were exclusive to healthy donors versus 17 exclusive to patients. The T cell clusters were defined only in silico, and the functional role of the clusters was left to be validated experimentally. The TRB repertoire shifts, including less even repertoires in secondary cytopenia and CLL, mostly reflected lymphoma bias and not autoimmunity. Healthy donors showed about 3-fold more exclusive TRB clusters than active autoimmune hepatitis patients, consistent with an autoimmunity-wide signature.

Each sample's TRB amplification started from 250 to 300 ng of peripheral blood genomic DNA, which corresponds to approximately 36,000 genome equivalents. TRB rearrangements were amplified by multiplex PCR following a touch-down protocol, with the TRB-A and TRB-B primer pools mixed in one tube. Illumina adapters and sample indices were added to the amplicons through two consecutive PCR reactions performed with Phusion HS II polymerase. The amplicons were purified from gel with the NucleoSpin Gel and PCR Clean-up kit, after which the amplicons were quantified by Qubit and checked for quality on an Agilent 2100 Bioanalyzer. Sequencing of the libraries was done on an Illumina MiSeq with 600-cycle, single-indexed, paired-end runs. As for the authors' bioinformatics: MiXCR version 2.1.12, together with the default MiXCR reference library, was used to align and assemble the TRB reads. Each unique CDR3 nucleotide sequence defined a clone, and only productive sequences with at least two reads were analysed. Alpha-parameterized diversity profiles (alpha 0 to 5), including the Shannon (alpha 1) and Simpson (alpha 2) indices, were computed with an R script to assess repertoire diversity. The tcR package was used to compute combinatorial TRB VJ usage, which was then compared between cohorts by principal component analysis with ade4. GLIPH clustering of TCRbeta CDR3s was carried out on cohort pairs matched by age and read depth, and cluster frequencies were compared by Wilcoxon test. Following TCRdb reprocessing, every CDR3 protein sequence forms one entry, and DNA is not provided. TCRdb's processing, not the study's, gives the V and J calls here. The table for this sample shows some 3,900 distinct CDR3 sequences. Over 35% of the sample lies in the top ten.

The germline V gene (reference sequence) yields LNHDA for CDR1 and SQIVND for CDR2. CDR3 length: 16 amino acids, cysteine to phenylalanine. No DNA sequence was recorded. A note on this clonotype: It lacks a known antigen.

The sample was also linked to a second study, of T cell repertoires in aging, cancer and after chemotherapy. As that second study puts it: Donors spanned six age groups from 30 or younger to 70 or older, with at least three individuals per group. Healthy donor control TCR repertoires were recorded over several months to years and showed clear clonal overlap across re-sampling. The full dataset contained around 8.2 million TCR reads. Compared with age-matched healthy donors, untreated patients with either hematological or solid cancers had significantly lower TCR diversity in the blood along with higher clonality. In healthy donors, the decline in TCR diversity with age was mainly due to loss of richness, whereas in cancer patients loss of evenness also played a role. In both cancer cohorts, the median generation probability rose over the chemotherapy interval, which suggests that the repertoire was reconstituted through rebound thymic output. The authors noted that the repertoire data do not allow conclusions about immunological memory after chemotherapy. Peripheral blood TCR beta repertoires from healthy donors and cancer patients were profiled to examine immunoaging and T cell reconstitution after chemotherapy. A cohort of some 210 cancer patients (roughly 90 with hematological and around 120 with solid cancers) was assembled, and 95 to 100 healthy donors were included as a reference group. TRB sequences were processed with MiXCR versions 2.12 and 3.0.5. Repertoire metrics included Shannon diversity, evenness, clonality (one minus evenness), and alpha-parameterized diversity profiles from alpha 0 to 5. The IGoR algorithm was used to compute generation probabilities of clones in paired pre- and post-chemotherapy samples.

The specimen sequenced was peripheral blood. The sequence derives from a human donor in good health. The rearranged chain carries TRBV19 and TRBJ1-4; no DNA is available, so the TRBD1 call from TCRdb remains unchecked. CDR3 protein: CASSMNRGKRNEKLFF.